Listed here are 32 T cell receptor beta chains from one sample, sequenced in a study of regulatory T cells in long-lasting Graves disease. Construction of the TCR beta libraries employed iRepertoire HTBI primers in conjunction with Arm-PCR of CDR3 regions. TCRdb reanalysed the multiplex PCR reads using MiXCR and keeps one entry per CDR3 protein. The table lists 530,000 or so distinct CDR3 sequences, roughly a sixth of them singletons. Time point given: newly diagnosed GD, antithyroid drugs for less than 3 months. Researchers made the TCR library from RNA that was extracted from PBMCs. The same sample was also studied in work on T cells in Graves' hyperthyroidism and ophthalmopathy.

The source was peripheral blood mononuclear cells (PBMCs), collected at new diagnosis, from a patient treated with antithyroid drugs. The receptors come from a man between 18 and 29 years old with Graves disease.

This clonotype has just a few counts. In DNA form, the CDR3 reads TGTGCCAGCAGAAAGAGAGCGGGACAGCGGAACACTGAAGCTTTCTTT. Amino acids: CASRKRAGQRNTEAFF. V usage is TRBV6-1 and J usage is TRBJ1-1; 7 bases are shared with TRBD1. Looked up from germline, CDR1 is MNHNS and CDR2 is SASEGT. Losses at the gene ends were 6 bases for V and 1 base for J; bases not matched to a gene: 11. This CDR3 is 16 amino acids long.

V usage is TRBV27 and J usage is TRBJ1-1; possibly TRBD1 for D (6 bases). Germline CDR1 and CDR2: MNHEY and SMNVEV (reference sequence). The V end lost 5 bases, the J end lost 1 base, and 11 bases lay between the germline ends. The CDR3 sequence is 14 residues long. CDR3 nucleotide sequence: TGTGCCAGCAGTAACCTAGGGGGGAACACTGAAGCTTTCTTT. Translating gives CASSNLGGNTEAFF.

This clonotype showed up just a few times. V usage is TRBV30 and J usage is TRBJ1-4; tentative D call: TRBD1 (5 bases). Germline lookup yields CDR1 GTSNPN and CDR2 SVGIG (reference sequence). V dropped 1 base and J dropped 13 bases, with 25 bases sitting between them. The CDR3 contains 16 residues. CDR3 residues: CAWSEGWGQGTGGLFF. The DNA of the CDR3 is TGTGCCTGGAGTGAGGGCTGGGGTCAGGGCACCGGAGGACTGTTTTTT.

This clonotype has only a few counts. The J gene is TRBJ2-2, the V gene TRBV19; a possible D gene is TRBD2 (6 bases). The CDR3 is 15 amino acids. CDR1 and CDR2 from the germline V gene are LNHDA and SQIVND (reference sequence). The V gene lost 3 bases and the J gene lost 4 bases, with 12 bases spanning the gap. CDR3 nucleotides: TGTGCCAGTAGTATGACCGGGAGACTCACCGGGGAGCTGTTTTTT. Translated, it gives CASSMTGRLTGELFF.

The table lists this clonotype with many counts. V is TRBV7-9 and J is TRBJ2-1; D unclear. Between the trimmed V and J ends, which lost 2 bases and 9 bases, there was a span of 8 bases. The germline V gene has CDR1 SEHNR and CDR2 FQNEAQ (reference sequence). CDR3 size: 12 residues. The CDR3 loop is CASSLTASEQFF. DNA for the CDR3: TGTGCCAGCAGCTTAACAGCGAGTGAGCAGTTCTTC.

About this clonotype itself: An end of the junction differs from the germline gene, which may be a read error. The rearrangement uses TRBV2 and TRBJ2-5; maybe TRBD2 (6 bases). Germline CDR1 SNHLY, CDR2 FYNNEI. The CDR3 consists of 14 residues. The CDR3 sequence: CATSDGGYQETRYF. The CDR3, as DNA: TGTGCCACCTCAGACGGGGGATACCAAGAGACCCGGTACTTC.

This clonotype was observed many times. V gene TRBV28 combines with J gene TRBJ1-5, with D unclear. Germline V lookup: CDR1 MDHEN, CDR2 SYDVKM. The CDR3 extends over 12 amino acids. V lost 5 bases, J lost 8 bases, and 10 bases lay in between. The CDR3 sequence: CASSLYSEPQHF. Written as DNA, the CDR3 is TGTGCCAGCAGTCTCTACTCTGAGCCCCAGCATTTT.

This chain connects TRBV4-1 to TRBJ2-1, with TRBD2 matching over 10 bases. The junction had 5 bases not matched to a gene; V was cut back by 0 bases and J by 9 bases. Germline assignment: CDR1 MGHRA and CDR2 YSYEKL. The CDR3 length is 15 residues. Written as DNA, the CDR3 is TGCGCCAGCAGCCAAGAGGGGGGACTAGCGTCTGAGCAGTTCTTC. It codes for CASSQEGGLASEQFF.

Ten or more counts support this clonotype. The chain joins TRBV6-2 or TRBV6-3 to TRBJ2-7; TRBD2 matches 14 bases. V dropped 5 bases and J dropped 4; count of bases not matched to a gene: 7. The CDR3 sequence is 16 residues long. The germline V gene has CDR1 MNHEY and CDR2 SVGEGT. This CDR3 reads CASSPGTSGSRYEQYF. CDR3 DNA: TGTGCCAGCAGTCCCGGGACTAGCGGGAGTAGGTACGAGCAGTACTTC.

This clonotype has a count of ten or more. This rearrangement joins TRBV10-3 to TRBJ2-5, with 9 bases aligning to TRBD2. After removal of 5 bases from V and 5 bases from J, the junction contained 12 bases not matched to a gene. Germline lookup yields CDR1 ENHRY and CDR2 SYGVKD. There are 16 residues in the CDR3. The chain's CDR3 is CAISPRASGKEETQYF. The CDR3 DNA reads as TGTGCCATCAGTCCTCGGGCTAGCGGGAAAGAGGAGACCCAGTACTTC.

This chain joins TRBV11-2 and TRBJ2-2; perhaps D is TRBD1 or TRBD2 (5 bases each). The germline V and J ends were trimmed by 4 bases and 7 bases, with 13 bases remaining between them. Germline CDR1 SGHAT, CDR2 FQNNGV. This CDR3 region has 14 residues. CDR3 nucleotides: TGTGCCAGCAGCTCGGGACGGGACGTCGGGGAGCTGTTTTTT. Its protein product is CASSSGRDVGELFF.

The V gene is TRBV7-8, the J gene TRBJ2-7, with D possibly being TRBD1 (6 bases). Germline-derived CDR1 and CDR2 are SGHVS and FQNEAQ. V gave up 5 bases and J gave up 5 bases, with 10 bases separating them. This CDR3 spans 12 amino acids. The CDR3 bases are TGTGCCAGCAGCAAATACAGGGACGAGCAGTACTTC. Its protein is CASSKYRDEQYF.

This clonotype was counted many times. The V call is TRBV28, the J call TRBJ1-4, with 10 bases aligning to TRBD1. The CDR3 is 15 residues long. CDR1 is MDHEN and CDR2 is SYDVKM in the germline V gene. V trimming: 5 bases; J trimming: 8 bases; junction bases outside the gene matches: 8. The CDR3 here is CASSRQGAQREKLFF. The CDR3 nucleotides are TGTGCCAGCAGTCGACAGGGGGCGCAACGGGAAAAACTGTTTTTT.

This clonotype was seen only a few times. The chain combines TRBV7-9 with TRBJ2-2; the D is unclear. The CDR3 has 13 residues. The ends were cut back, 5 bases at V and 2 bases at J, with 6 bases in the middle. CDR1 is SEHNR, CDR2 FQNEAQ, per germline (reference sequence). The CDR3, as DNA: TGTGCCAGCAGCATTCTCAACACCGGGGAGCTGTTTTTT. It codes for CASSILNTGELFF.

This clonotype came up a few times. The J gene is TRBJ2-1, the V gene TRBV5-1, with 9 positions matching TRBD2. In germline, CDR1 is SGHRS, CDR2 YFSETQ. V was clipped by 4 bases and J by 6 bases; unmatched bases: 11. This CDR3 has 16 residues. The CDR3 is CASSGPSSGTGNEQFF. CDR3 bases: TGCGCCAGCAGCGGACCGTCTAGCGGGACTGGCAATGAGCAGTTCTTC.

The V and J genes are TRBV6-5 and TRBJ1-1, with a weak D call TRBD1 (5 bases). The CDR3 has 11 amino acids. Trimming stripped 2 bases from V and 12 bases from J, with 10 bases between. Germline V gene sequence: CDR1 MNHEY, CDR2 SVGAGI. The CDR3 loop is CASSYEGRPFF. The CDR3 nucleotides read TGTGCCAGCAGTTACGAGGGGAGGCCTTTCTTT.

Many counts were recorded for this clonotype. The V and J genes are TRBV28 and TRBJ1-2; 9 nucleotides align to TRBD1. The trim removed 3 bases at V and 2 bases at J, leaving 4 bases unmatched. Per the germline V gene, CDR1 is MDHEN and CDR2 is SYDVKM. The length of the CDR3 is 15 residues. The CDR3, as DNA: TGTGCCAGCAGTTTTGGGGACAGGGTAAACTATGGCTACACCTTC. Translated: CASSFGDRVNYGYTF.

This clonotype was seen repeatedly, ten times or more. This chain connects TRBV28 to TRBJ2-7, with 13 bases that match TRBD2. Germline CDR1 MDHEN, CDR2 SYDVKM. V lost 5 bases, J lost 5 bases, and 3 bases stayed unmatched. The CDR3 loop spans 14 amino acids. This CDR3 reads CASSGLAGVHEQYF. In DNA, the CDR3 is TGTGCCAGCAGTGGACTAGCGGGAGTACACGAGCAGTACTTC.

Ten or more counts support this clonotype. This sequence joins TRBV12-3 or TRBV12-4 and TRBJ2-1; either TRBD1 or TRBD2 may fit D (5 bases each). The CDR3 loop spans 15 amino acids. V lost 6 bases to trimming and J lost 2 bases, with 14 bases between them. The CDR3 DNA sequence: TGTGCCAGCAGCCCGATGGGGACGCCCTACAATGAGCAGTTCTTC. It is translated as CASSPMGTPYNEQFF.

The chain employs TRBV4-1 and TRBJ1-1; weak D call: TRBD1 (5 bases). V lost 0 bases and J 0 bases, leaving 17 bases between the germline ends. The CDR3 contains 18 residues. Looked up from germline, CDR1 is MGHRA and CDR2 is YSYEKL. Here the CDR3 DNA reads TGCGCCAGCAGCCAAGAGTCGGACACGGTATCCCTGAACACTGAAGCTTTCTTT. Encoded protein: CASSQESDTVSLNTEAFF.

The gene calls are TRBV9 and TRBJ2-7, with a weak D call TRBD1 (6 bases). This CDR3 is built from 13 residues. Per the germline V gene, CDR1 is SGDLS and CDR2 is YYNGEE. Trimming removed 2 bases at V and 2 bases at J, with 8 bases between. CDR3 in amino acids: CASSVGHTYEQYF. The CDR3 DNA sequence: TGTGCCAGCAGCGTGGGACATACCTACGAGCAGTACTTC.

Notes on this clonotype: Possible read error: a much larger clone is one base away. CDR3: CASSYSIDPRHF. The CDR3 DNA follows: TGTGCCAGCAGTTATTCCATTGACCCCCGGCATTTT. This rearrangement joins TRBV12-3 or TRBV12-4 to TRBJ1-5; D gene unclear. CDR3 length equals 12 residues.

This clonotype has a handful of counts. This may stem from a read error, because a much larger clone lies one nucleotide away. This rearrangement joins TRBV30 to TRBJ1-1; D uncertain. V shed 5 bases and J shed 1 base, with 8 bases lying between them. This CDR3 contains 12 residues. Germline CDR1 and CDR2: GTSNPN and SVGIG (reference sequence). The CDR3 sequence: CAWGRQNTEAFF. Here the CDR3 DNA reads TGTGCCTGGGGCAGACAGAACACTGAAGCTTTCTTT.

Concerning this clonotype itself: A far bigger clonotype differs at one base, so this is likely a read error. CDR3 coding DNA: TGTGCCAGCAGTTTATCGGCGGCCGACTACGAGCAGTACTTC. As protein: CASSLSAADYEQYF. The chain is built from TRBV11-3 and TRBJ2-7; D gene unclear. V was shortened by 6 bases and J by 3 bases, with 15 bases between the two germline ends. The CDR3 sequence is 14 residues long. Germline lookup yields CDR1 SGHNT and CDR2 YENEEA.

As concerns this clonotype: A read error may be the cause here, since a much bigger clone is one base away. This chain uses TRBV30 with TRBJ1-1; no definite D call. V lost 8 bases to trimming and J lost 1 base, with 11 bases between them. CDR1 GTSNPN and CDR2 SVGIG come from the germline V gene (reference sequence). The CDR3 consists of 12 residues. The DNA for the CDR3 is TGTGCCCGGAATCCGGGGAACACTGAAGCTTTCTTT. It encodes CARNPGNTEAFF.

The chain couples TRBV9 to TRBJ1-2; 9 bases agree with TRBD1. This CDR3 contains 16 residues. The V segment lost 0 bases and the J segment 3 bases; nucleotides outside the gene matches: 6. Germline V gene lookup returns CDR1 SGDLS and CDR2 YYNGEE. CDR3 sequence (DNA): TGTGCCAGCAGCGTAGCTTTACAGGGGGCGGACTATGGCTACACCTTC. Protein product: CASSVALQGADYGYTF.

The chain uses TRBV13 and TRBJ2-3; D gene uncertain. CDR1 is PRHDT and CDR2 is FYEKMQ in the germline V gene (reference sequence). Trimming removed 5 bases from V and 4 bases from J, with 19 bases in between. This CDR3 region has 16 residues. The CDR3: CASSVPGPRGADTQYF. The CDR3 DNA is TGTGCCAGCAGCGTACCAGGTCCGCGTGGGGCAGATACGCAGTATTTT.

V and J are TRBV20-1 and TRBJ2-1, with 9 positions matching TRBD2. Germline CDR1 and CDR2: DFQATT and SNEGSKA (reference sequence). The CDR3 has 14 residues. With 4 bases clipped from V and 2 bases from J, the junction kept 3 bases outside the gene matches. The chain's CDR3 is CSAKRLAAYNEQFF. DNA for the CDR3: TGCAGTGCTAAGAGACTAGCGGCCTACAATGAGCAGTTCTTC.

The chain employs TRBV10-1 and TRBJ2-5, with 10 bases lining up with TRBD2. The CDR3 has 17 residues. CDR1 WNHNN and CDR2 SYGVQD come from the germline V gene (reference sequence). V trimming: 0 bases; J trimming: 3 bases; junction bases outside the gene matches: 7. The CDR3 nucleotides read TGCGCCAGCAGTGAGTCGGTAGCTAGCGGGAGAAAAGAGACCCAGTACTTC. Translation gives CASSESVASGRKETQYF.

The chain uses TRBV7-9 and TRBJ1-3, with D tentatively TRBD1 (6 bases). This CDR3 comprises 14 residues. Trimming cost V 5 bases and J 3 bases, with 11 bases left between them. CDR1 and CDR2 from the germline V gene are SEHNR and FQNEAQ (reference sequence). The CDR3 DNA reads TGTGCCAGCAGCCCGACAGGACTTGGAAACACCATATATTTT. Amino acids: CASSPTGLGNTIYF.

This clonotype was counted ten times or more. The rearrangement links TRBV7-9 to TRBJ2-3; 7 nucleotides align to TRBD1. The CDR3 length is 15 residues. Trimming removed 5 bases from V and 2 bases from J; junction bases left unmatched: 7. Germline V gene lookup returns CDR1 SEHNR and CDR2 FQNEAQ (reference sequence). CDR3 region: CASSLRDRVTDTQYF. The CDR3 DNA reads TGTGCCAGCAGCCTCCGGGACAGAGTCACAGATACGCAGTATTTT. Full variable domain (missing parts from reference TRBV7-9 and TRBJ2-3): DTGVSQNPRHKITKRGQNVTFRCDPISEHNRLYWYRQTLGQGPEFLTYFQNEAQLEKSRLLSDRFSAERPKGSFSTLEIQRTEQGDSAMYLCASSLRDRVTDTQYFGPGTRLTVL.

This clonotype was seen repeatedly, ten times or more. The chain employs TRBV18 and TRBJ2-5; D unclear. This CDR3 has 13 amino acids. CDR1 and CDR2 from the germline V gene are KGHSH and LQKENI. V was pared by 8 bases and J by 4 bases, with 14 bases between. CDR3 in amino acids: CASSPPAGETQYF. CDR3 in DNA: TGTGCCAGCAGCCCCCCGGCAGGAGAGACCCAGTACTTC.